A selection of T cell receptor beta chains follows, all from one sample in a study of blood T cell repertoires in COVID-19. Method: immunoSEQ multiplex PCR; TCRdb's copy keeps in-frame clones and lacks some. There are more than 300,000 clones in the sample; more than 75% occur only once, and around 1.2% lies in the top ten. The source material was PBMCs or T cells enriched from blood (not recorded which). These receptor sequences come from a woman aged 18 to 35 who had recovered from COVID-19. The CDR3 runs from the conserved cysteine through the conserved F or W. D genes are given only for firm matches. Clone size, where shown, is once, few, many, or a class for clones that have expanded.

v_call	d_call	clone_size	j_call	cdr3_length	cdr3_nt	cdr3_aa
TRBV9	TRBD2	.	TRBJ2-1	15	TGTGCCAGCAGCCGCGGGGGAAGCTCCTACAATGAGCAGTTCTTC	CASSRGGSSYNEQFF
TRBV9	.	.	TRBJ1-3	14	TGTGCCAGCAGCGGGCCAACCCCTGGAAACACCATATATTTT	CASSGPTPGNTIYF
TRBV7-9	TRBD1	.	TRBJ1-1	14	TGTGCCAGCATCCAGGGGGACAGGGGAAATGAAGCTTTCTTT	CASIQGDRGNEAFF
TRBV7-8	.	few	TRBJ1-2	15	TGTGCCAGCAGTGGCAGGGAGGCCTTAAACTATGGCTACACCTTC	CASSGREALNYGYTF
TRBV12-3/TRBV12-4	TRBD2	few	TRBJ2-1	13	TGTGCCAGCAGTATCAGCGGGGGAAGTGAGCAGTTCTTC	CASSISGGSEQFF
TRBV30	.	.	TRBJ1-1	15	TGTGCCTGGAGTGTCGACCTAAGGAGAAACACTGAAGCTTTCTTT	CAWSVDLRRNTEAFF
TRBV12-5	.	.	TRBJ1-5	15	TGTGCTAGTGTTACTCGGGATGGCTCCAATCAGCCCCAGCATTTT	CASVTRDGSNQPQHF
TRBV9	TRBD2	.	TRBJ2-7	14	TGTGCCAGCAGCCAACACGGGGGGGATCGCGAGCAGTACTTC	CASSQHGGDREQYF
TRBV10-2	.	.	TRBJ1-5	15	TGCGCCAGCAGCCCGGGACTGTATAGCAATCAGCCCCAGCATTTT	CASSPGLYSNQPQHF
TRBV6-2/TRBV6-3	TRBD1	.	TRBJ2-7	16	TGTGCCAGCAGTCCGTTCCGGGACAGCTTCGGGAACGAGCAGTACTTC	CASSPFRDSFGNEQYF
TRBV5-1	.	.	TRBJ2-1	14	TGCGCCAGCAGCTTGGGCCAGTACATCGATGAGCAGTTCTTC	CASSLGQYIDEQFF
TRBV6-1	TRBD1	.	TRBJ1-5	16	TGTGCCAGCAGTGGATTGGGACAGGGTAGCAATCAGCCCCAGCATTTT	CASSGLGQGSNQPQHF
TRBV5-1	TRBD1	.	TRBJ1-1	15	TGCGCCAGCAGCTTATCAGGGGGCGGTTCGACTGAAGCTTTCTTT	CASSLSGGGSTEAFF
TRBV12-3/TRBV12-4	.	few	TRBJ2-1	12	TGTGCCAGCGCGGACGAGCGGAGAGAGCAGTTCTTC	CASADERREQFF
TRBV5-1	.	.	TRBJ2-7	17	TGCGCCAGCAGCTTGGCTACCTCCCCGGGGGATTGGTACGAGCAGTACTTC	CASSLATSPGDWYEQYF
TRBV4-2	TRBD2	.	TRBJ2-3	17	TGTGCCAGCAGCCAAAGGGGACTAGCGGGGGATGTAGATACGCAGTATTTT	CASSQRGLAGDVDTQYF
TRBV5-1	TRBD2	.	TRBJ2-2	16	TGCGCCAGCAGCGAGCGGGGGACCTCGAACACCGGGGAGCTGTTTTTT	CASSERGTSNTGELFF
TRBV2	.	.	TRBJ1-2	15	TGTGCCAGAGGGGGAGAGCGGGGACTCCAGAGAGGCTACACCTTC	CARGGERGLQRGYTF
TRBV18	TRBD1	.	TRBJ1-2	14	TGTGCCAGCTCGATAGAGACAGGGGCCGGTGGCTACACCTTC	CASSIETGAGGYTF
TRBV6-4	.	.	TRBJ1-2	15	TGTGCCAGCAGTGACAGGGGGAAAAGTTTTGGTGGCTACACCTTC	CASSDRGKSFGGYTF
TRBV24-1	.	.	TRBJ2-3	19	TGTGCCACCAGTGATAGAAGCCCGAGATCGGACAGTAGAACAGATACGCAGTATTTT	CATSDRSPRSDSRTDTQYF
TRBV9	TRBD2	.	TRBJ2-5	14	TGTGCCAGCAGCCCTCAGACTAGCAGGGAGACCCAGTACTTC	CASSPQTSRETQYF
TRBV7-2	.	few	TRBJ1-5	13	TGTGCCAGCAGCTTAAACAGTAATCAGCCCCAGCATTTT	CASSLNSNQPQHF
TRBV30	TRBD1	.	TRBJ2-5	14	TGTGCCTGGAGCAGGGACAGGGAGGTCGAGACCCAGTACTTC	CAWSRDREVETQYF
TRBV5-6	TRBD2	.	TRBJ2-5	16	TGTGCCAGCAGCTTGGTGAGGCGGGGGGGCCAAGAGACCCAGTACTTC	CASSLVRRGGQETQYF
TRBV6-6	.	.	TRBJ2-2	15	TGTGCCAGCAGTTACAGTCCAGCGAACACCGGGGAGCTGTTTTTT	CASSYSPANTGELFF
TRBV4-1	TRBD2	.	TRBJ2-6	15	TGCGCCAGCAGCCAAGTAGGGGACTACCCTGACGTCCTGACTTTC	CASSQVGDYPDVLTF
TRBV2	.	.	TRBJ1-5	16	TGTGCCAGCAGTGAATTGGGGGCTCCTAGCAATCAGCCCCAGCATTTT	CASSELGAPSNQPQHF
TRBV5-1	.	.	TRBJ2-1	14	TGCGCCAGCAGCGAGGACAGAGCGACCAATGAGCAGTTCTTC	CASSEDRATNEQFF
TRBV27	TRBD2	.	TRBJ2-6	17	TGTGCCAGCAGTTCCTCCTCAAGAGCGGGGATAGCCAACGTCCTGACTTTC	CASSSSSRAGIANVLTF
TRBV10-3	.	.	TRBJ1-2	16	TGTGCCATCAGGGGCTCTGACAGGTCTTATAACTATGGCTACACCTTC	CAIRGSDRSYNYGYTF
TRBV30	TRBD1	.	TRBJ1-5	13	TGTGCCTGGAGTACAGGGGGAGATCAGCCCCAGCATTTT	CAWSTGGDQPQHF
TRBV7-9	.	.	TRBJ1-3	17	TGTGCCAGCACCCCGCGTATTTTCCGGGAGAATGGAAACACCATATATTTT	CASTPRIFRENGNTIYF
TRBV6-1	.	.	TRBJ2-7	15	TGTGCCAGCAGTGAATACGAACTAGCTTCCTACGAGCAGTACTTC	CASSEYELASYEQYF
TRBV9	.	.	TRBJ2-3	12	TGTGCCAGCAGCGTATTTCTAGATACGCAGTATTTT	CASSVFLDTQYF
TRBV19	.	.	TRBJ1-2	15	TGTGCCAGTAGTTTAAAGGTTGGACTGGCCTATGGCTACACCTTC	CASSLKVGLAYGYTF
TRBV25-1	.	.	TRBJ1-3	18	TGTGCCAGCAGTGAATTCAGGGGCCAGGGCGTTCGGGGAAACACCATATATTTT	CASSEFRGQGVRGNTIYF
TRBV6-6	.	.	TRBJ1-3	15	TGTGCCAGCAGTCCCGACTTATACTCTGGAAACACCATATATTTT	CASSPDLYSGNTIYF
TRBV5-1	.	.	TRBJ2-7	13	TGCGCCAGCAGCTTGGCCCCCAGCTACGAGCAGTACTTC	CASSLAPSYEQYF
TRBV7-2	.	.	TRBJ1-2	13	TGTGCCAGCAGCTTAGTGACGGGGGATGGCTACACCTTC	CASSLVTGDGYTF
TRBV4-3	TRBD1	.	TRBJ1-2	15	TGCGCCAGCAGCCAAGATCCGCGGACAGGGAGCGGCTACACCTTC	CASSQDPRTGSGYTF
TRBV29-1	TRBD1	.	TRBJ1-2	14	TGCAGCGTTGAGGGCAGGGGGTCTAACTATGGCTACACCTTC	CSVEGRGSNYGYTF
TRBV15	.	.	TRBJ2-5	12	TGTGCCACCAGCAGACAGGGGGAGACCCAGTACTTC	CATSRQGETQYF
TRBV3-1/TRBV3-2	.	.	TRBJ1-2	12	TGTGCCAGCAGCCCCGGGATGTATGGCTACACCTTC	CASSPGMYGYTF
TRBV30	TRBD2	.	TRBJ2-1	15	TGTGCCTGGAGTGAGGTGTTAGCGGGTTCGAATGAGCAGTTCTTC	CAWSEVLAGSNEQFF
TRBV7-9	TRBD2	.	TRBJ2-3	16	TGTGCCAGCAGCTTCCGACTAGCGGCTAGCACAGATACGCAGTATTTT	CASSFRLAASTDTQYF
TRBV5-5	.	.	TRBJ1-1	12	TGTGCCAGCAGCTTTCGGAACACTGAAGCTTTCTTT	CASSFRNTEAFF
TRBV6-5	.	.	TRBJ1-1	13	TGTGCCAGCAGTTACGTATCGAACACTGAAGCTTTCTTT	CASSYVSNTEAFF